The TCR beta chain under discussion was sequenced for a study of CD8+ T cells in alopecia areata (dated by TCRdb to the late 2010s). For the wider study: Treated patients were enrolled in an open-label pilot trial of oral tofacitinib at 5 to 10 mg twice daily for moderate-to-severe alopecia areata. Patients stayed on tofacitinib for 6 to 18 months and then had 6 months of follow-up off drug so that delayed response and recurrence could be assessed. For the treated patients, the SALT score, which quantifies what percentage of scalp surface area is affected, served as the measure of disease severity. The study used high-throughput TCRbeta sequencing to examine T cell clonal expansion in alopecia areata, in both the C3H/HeJ mouse model and human patients. On the human side, TCRbeta sequencing was run on scalp tissue and on sorted CD4+ and CD8+ peripheral blood T cells from healthy controls and from alopecia areata patients with either patchy or totalis/universalis disease. Patients on tofacitinib were biopsied at baseline and after 4 and 24 weeks of treatment, and several of the patients also had a later scalp biopsy. Clonality in the scalp was compared among normal scalp (n=4), patchy alopecia areata scalp (n=8), and alopecia totalis/universalis scalp (n=8). The RNA source kit depended on sample type: the PAXgene miRNA kit for fixed scalp, the miRNeasy kit for PBMCs, and the RNeasy kit for mouse skin. TCRbeta CDR3 regions were amplified by immunoSEQ multiplex PCR using 35 Vbeta forward and 13 Jbeta reverse primers.

Results the study describes overall, beyond this receptor: Compared with normal scalp, lesional scalp had higher clonality and more expanded CD8+ clones, particularly in alopecia totalis/universalis, a pattern that suggests antigenic drive. Unlike mouse skin, where gammadelta T cells dominate, normal human skin contains resident alphabeta T cells that get sequenced too, which complicates analysis of the scalp TCR repertoire. During tofacitinib treatment, many expanded lesional clones stuck around in both scalp and blood, and this persistence may partly explain why relapse happens after treatment is stopped. Scalp clonality and the number of expanded CD8+ clones among the top 100 scalp clones were significantly decreased by tofacitinib. Because the treated cohort was small and included a single nonresponder, larger studies are needed to assess links between baseline CD8+ expansion and response. TCR sequences shared between patients were less clear than in mice, possibly partly because of HLA diversity in the patient population.

Per the publication, the treatment or condition label means: oral pan-JAK inhibitor, 5-10 mg twice daily. Lesional scalp punch biopsies and peripheral blood were obtained from alopecia areata patients. PBMCs were isolated by density centrifugation and stained for CD3, CD4 and CD8, after which CD4+ and CD8+ T cells were sorted on a FACSAria. This clone was observed a handful of times. Its antigen is still unknown. Base qualities were left out, and no much larger clone turns up one base away. The library was prepared using the immunoSEQ multiplex PCR assay. For TCR sequencing, RNA was extracted from every sample and reverse transcribed into cDNA to serve as template. SuperScript III was used to make first-strand cDNA, primed with a 2:1 mix of oligo-dT and random hexamers. A synthetic immune receptor repertoire was used to assess amplification bias, and residual bias was removed computationally. Per the authors' processing: After raw reads were preprocessed to remove errors, the CDR3 was defined following IMGT conventions as running from the conserved cysteine to phenylalanine. Clonality was computed by normalizing Shannon entropy by log2 of the number of productive unique TCRs and subtracting the result from 1. Whether scalp clones were CD4 or CD8 was inferred by matching scalp TCRbeta sequences against CD4 and CD8 repertoires sorted from blood. TCRdb stores this immuneACCESS table with in-frame sequences only. Part of the clones is absent; in the studies checked, under half of the shortfall reflects unresolved V genes, and no reason is known for the rest. V and J calls and clone size are those listed in that table; D and trimming were worked out from the DNA. This sample has approximately 180,000 clones in its table, and approximately 52% of those were observed once. About a sixth of the sample is in the top ten clones.

CDR1 is given as MNHNY and CDR2 as SVGAGI, both from the germline V gene (reference sequence). There are 13 amino acids in the CDR3, from cysteine to phenylalanine inclusive. The kept DNA is CDR3 alone, 39 bases in frame from the first base. The junction shows trimming of 6 bases on V and 6 bases on J, and the gene matches do not reach 8 bases of it. The sample in question was CD4+ T cells sorted from blood, obtained at roughly week 55, from a patient treated with tofacitinib. In this chain, TRBV6-6 is recombined with TRBJ2-7, with 7 bases matching TRBD2. The source is a human donor with alopecia areata. The sequence in DNA is TGTGCCAGCAGCAGGACTAGTGAGGGCGAGCAGTACTTC. Its amino acids are CASSRTSEGEQYF.